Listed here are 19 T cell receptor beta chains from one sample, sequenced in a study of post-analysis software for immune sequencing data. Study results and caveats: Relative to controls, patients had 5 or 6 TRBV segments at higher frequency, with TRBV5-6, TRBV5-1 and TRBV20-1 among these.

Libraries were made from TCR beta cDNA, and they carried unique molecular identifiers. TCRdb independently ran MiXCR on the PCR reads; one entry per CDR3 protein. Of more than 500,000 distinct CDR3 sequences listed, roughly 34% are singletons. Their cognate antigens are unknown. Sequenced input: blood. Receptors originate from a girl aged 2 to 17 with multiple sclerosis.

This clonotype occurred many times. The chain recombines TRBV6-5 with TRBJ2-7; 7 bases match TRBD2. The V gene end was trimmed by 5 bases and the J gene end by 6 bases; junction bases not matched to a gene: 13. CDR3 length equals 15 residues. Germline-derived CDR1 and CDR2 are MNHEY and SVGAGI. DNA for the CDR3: TGTGCCAGCAGTCCCCCGGGGGACTATCATGGCGAGCAGTACTTC. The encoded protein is CASSPPGDYHGEQYF.

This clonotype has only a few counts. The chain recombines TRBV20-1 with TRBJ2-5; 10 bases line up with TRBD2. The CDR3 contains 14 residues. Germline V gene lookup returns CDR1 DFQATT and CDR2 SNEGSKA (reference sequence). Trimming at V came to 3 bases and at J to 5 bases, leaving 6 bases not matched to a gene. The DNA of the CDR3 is TGCAGTGCTAGTCTAGCGGGGGTTGAGGAGACCCAGTACTTC. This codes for CSASLAGVEETQYF.

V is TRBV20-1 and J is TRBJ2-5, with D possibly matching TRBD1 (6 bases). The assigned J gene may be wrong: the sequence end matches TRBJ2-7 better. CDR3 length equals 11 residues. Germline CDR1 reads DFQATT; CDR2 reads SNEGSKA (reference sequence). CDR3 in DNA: TGCAGTGCTCTCCAGGGGAACGAGCAGTACTTC. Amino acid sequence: CSALQGNEQYF.

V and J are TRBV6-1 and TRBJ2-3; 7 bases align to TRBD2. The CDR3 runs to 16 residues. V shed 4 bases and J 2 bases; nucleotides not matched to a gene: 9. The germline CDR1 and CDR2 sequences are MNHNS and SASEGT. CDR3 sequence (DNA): TGTGCCAGCAGTGGCGGGCCGGGGGGAACCACAGATACGCAGTATTTT. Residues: CASSGGPGGTTDTQYF.

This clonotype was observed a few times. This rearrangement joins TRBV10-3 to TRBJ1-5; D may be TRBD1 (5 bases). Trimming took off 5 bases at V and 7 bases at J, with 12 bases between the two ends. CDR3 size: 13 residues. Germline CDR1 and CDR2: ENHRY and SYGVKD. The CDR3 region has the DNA TGTGCCATCAGTCAGGGAACCCCCCAGCCCCAGCATTTT. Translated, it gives CAISQGTPQPQHF.

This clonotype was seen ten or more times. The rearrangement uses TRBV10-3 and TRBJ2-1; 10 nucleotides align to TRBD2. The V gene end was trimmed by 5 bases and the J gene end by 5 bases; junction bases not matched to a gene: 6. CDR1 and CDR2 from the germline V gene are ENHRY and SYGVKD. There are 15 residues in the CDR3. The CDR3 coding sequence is TGTGCCATCAGTCGGCTAGCGGGGGAGAACAATGAGCAGTTCTTC. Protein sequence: CAISRLAGENNEQFF.

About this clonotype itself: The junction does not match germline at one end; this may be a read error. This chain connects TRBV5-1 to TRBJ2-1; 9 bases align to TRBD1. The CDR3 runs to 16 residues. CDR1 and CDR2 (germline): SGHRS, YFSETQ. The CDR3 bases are TGCGCCAGAAGCTTGGTGTGGACAGGGGTTGGTGGTGAGCAGTTCTTC. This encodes CARSLVWTGVGGEQFF.

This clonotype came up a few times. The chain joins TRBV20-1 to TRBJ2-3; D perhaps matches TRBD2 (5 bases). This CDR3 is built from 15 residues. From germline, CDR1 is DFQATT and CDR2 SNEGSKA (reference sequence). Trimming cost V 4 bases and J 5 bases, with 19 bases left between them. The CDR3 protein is CSANVPRRRVDTQYF. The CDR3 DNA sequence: TGCAGTGCTAATGTTCCTCGGCGGCGGGTAGATACGCAGTATTTT.

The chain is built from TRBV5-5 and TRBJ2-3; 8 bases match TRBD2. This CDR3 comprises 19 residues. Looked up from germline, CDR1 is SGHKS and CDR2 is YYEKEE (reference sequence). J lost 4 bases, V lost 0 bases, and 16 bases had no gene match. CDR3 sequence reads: CASSLGLGGGRLTPDTQYF. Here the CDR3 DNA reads TGTGCCAGCAGCTTGGGGCTTGGCGGGGGGAGACTTACCCCAGATACGCAGTATTTT.

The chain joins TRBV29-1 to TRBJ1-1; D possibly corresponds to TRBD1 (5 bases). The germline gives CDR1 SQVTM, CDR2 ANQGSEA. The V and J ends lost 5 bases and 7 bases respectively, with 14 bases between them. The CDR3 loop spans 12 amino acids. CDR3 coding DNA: TGCAGCGTTAGTACAGGAGAAGGTGAAGCTTTCTTT. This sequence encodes CSVSTGEGEAFF.

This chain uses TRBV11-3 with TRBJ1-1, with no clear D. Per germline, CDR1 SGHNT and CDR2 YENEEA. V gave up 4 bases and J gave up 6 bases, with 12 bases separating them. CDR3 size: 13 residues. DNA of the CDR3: TGTGCCAGCAGCTCCTACTTGGGCGCTGAAGCTTTCTTT. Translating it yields CASSSYLGAEAFF.

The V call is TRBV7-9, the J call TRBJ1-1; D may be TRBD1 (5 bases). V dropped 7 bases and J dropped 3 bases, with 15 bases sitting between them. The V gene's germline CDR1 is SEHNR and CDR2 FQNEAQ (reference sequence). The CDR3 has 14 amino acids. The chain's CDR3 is CASIRGAGDTEAFF. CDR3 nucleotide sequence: TGTGCCAGCATCCGAGGGGCTGGGGACACTGAAGCTTTCTTT.

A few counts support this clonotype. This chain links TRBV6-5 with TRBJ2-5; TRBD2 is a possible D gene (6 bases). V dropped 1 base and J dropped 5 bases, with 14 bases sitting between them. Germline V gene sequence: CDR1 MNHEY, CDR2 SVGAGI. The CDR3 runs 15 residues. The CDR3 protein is CASSYLAGSEETQYF. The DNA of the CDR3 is TGTGCCAGCAGTTACTTGGCGGGATCCGAGGAGACCCAGTACTTC.

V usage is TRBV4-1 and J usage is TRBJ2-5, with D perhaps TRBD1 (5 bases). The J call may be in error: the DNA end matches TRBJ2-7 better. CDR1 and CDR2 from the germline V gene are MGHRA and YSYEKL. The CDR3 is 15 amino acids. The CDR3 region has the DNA TGCGCCAGCAGCCCCCCGACAGACCGCACCTACGAGCAGTACTTC. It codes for CASSPPTDRTYEQYF.

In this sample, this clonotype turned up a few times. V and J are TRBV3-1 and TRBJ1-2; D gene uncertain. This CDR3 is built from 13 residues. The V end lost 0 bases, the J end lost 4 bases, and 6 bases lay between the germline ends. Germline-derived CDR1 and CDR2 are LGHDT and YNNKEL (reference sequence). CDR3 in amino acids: CASSQDSAYGYTF. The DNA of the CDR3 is TGTGCCAGCAGCCAAGATTCGGCCTATGGCTACACCTTC.

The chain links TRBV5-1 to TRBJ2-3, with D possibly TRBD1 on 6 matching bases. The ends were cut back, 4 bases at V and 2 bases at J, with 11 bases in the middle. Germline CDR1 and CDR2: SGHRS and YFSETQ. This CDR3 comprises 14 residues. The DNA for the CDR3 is TGCGCCAGCAGCCCGGACAGTGCCACAGATACGCAGTATTTT. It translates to CASSPDSATDTQYF.

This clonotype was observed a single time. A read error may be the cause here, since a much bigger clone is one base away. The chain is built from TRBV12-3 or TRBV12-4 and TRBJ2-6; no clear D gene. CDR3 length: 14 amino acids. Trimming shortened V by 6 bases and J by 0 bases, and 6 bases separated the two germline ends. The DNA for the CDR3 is TGTGCCAGCAGCAAAAACTCTGGGGCCAACGTCCTGACTTTC. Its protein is CASSKNSGANVLTF.

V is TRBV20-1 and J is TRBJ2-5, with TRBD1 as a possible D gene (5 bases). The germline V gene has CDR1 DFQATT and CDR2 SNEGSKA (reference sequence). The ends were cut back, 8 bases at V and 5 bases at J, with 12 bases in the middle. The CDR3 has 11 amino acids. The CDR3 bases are TGCAGTCCACAGGTACTGGAGACCCAGTACTTC. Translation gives CSPQVLETQYF.

CDR3 residues: CSAVRGERTDTQYF. The CDR3 DNA reads as TGCAGTGCAGTACGGGGGGAGCGCACAGATACGCAGTATTTT. The chain recombines TRBV20-1 with TRBJ2-3, with 7 positions matching TRBD2. Unmatched junction bases numbered 7, after V lost 6 bases and J lost 1 base. The germline gives CDR1 DFQATT, CDR2 SNEGSKA (reference sequence). CDR3 length: 14 amino acids.